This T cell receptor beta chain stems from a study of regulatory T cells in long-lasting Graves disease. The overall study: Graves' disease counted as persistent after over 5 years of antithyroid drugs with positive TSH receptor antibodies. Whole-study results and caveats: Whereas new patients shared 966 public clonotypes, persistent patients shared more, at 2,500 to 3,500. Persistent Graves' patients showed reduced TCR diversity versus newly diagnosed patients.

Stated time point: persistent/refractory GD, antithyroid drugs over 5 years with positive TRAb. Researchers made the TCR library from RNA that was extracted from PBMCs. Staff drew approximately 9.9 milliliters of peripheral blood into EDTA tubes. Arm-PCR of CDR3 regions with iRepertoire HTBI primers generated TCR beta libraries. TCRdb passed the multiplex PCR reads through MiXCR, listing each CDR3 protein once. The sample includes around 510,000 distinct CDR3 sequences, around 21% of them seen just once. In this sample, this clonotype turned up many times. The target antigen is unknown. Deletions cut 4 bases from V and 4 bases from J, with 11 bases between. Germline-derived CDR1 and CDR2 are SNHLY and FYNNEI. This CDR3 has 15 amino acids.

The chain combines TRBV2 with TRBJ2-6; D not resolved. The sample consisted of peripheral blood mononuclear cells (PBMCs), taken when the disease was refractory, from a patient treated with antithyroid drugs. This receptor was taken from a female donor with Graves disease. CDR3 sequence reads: CASSVMAAGANVLTF. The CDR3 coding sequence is TGTGCCAGCAGTGTTATGGCGGCCGGGGCCAACGTCCTGACTTTC.